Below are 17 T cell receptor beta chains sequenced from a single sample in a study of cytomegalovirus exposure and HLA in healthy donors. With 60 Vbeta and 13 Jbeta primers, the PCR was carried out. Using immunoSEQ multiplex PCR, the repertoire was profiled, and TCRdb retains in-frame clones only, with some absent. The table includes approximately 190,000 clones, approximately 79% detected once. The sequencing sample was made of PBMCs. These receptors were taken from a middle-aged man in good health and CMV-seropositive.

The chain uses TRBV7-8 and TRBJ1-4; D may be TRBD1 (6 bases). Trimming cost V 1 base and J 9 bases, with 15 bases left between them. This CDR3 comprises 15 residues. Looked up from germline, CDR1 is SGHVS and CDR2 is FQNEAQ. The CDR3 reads CASSLGGGAEKKLFF. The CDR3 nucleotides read TGTGCCAGCAGCTTAGGAGGGGGGGCGGAGAAAAAACTGTTTTTT.

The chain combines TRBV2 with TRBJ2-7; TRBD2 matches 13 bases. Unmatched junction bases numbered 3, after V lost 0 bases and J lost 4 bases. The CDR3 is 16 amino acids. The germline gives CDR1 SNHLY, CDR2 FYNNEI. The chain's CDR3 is CASSEAGLAGLYEQYF. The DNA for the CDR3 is TGTGCCAGCAGTGAAGCGGGACTAGCGGGGTTGTACGAGCAGTACTTC.

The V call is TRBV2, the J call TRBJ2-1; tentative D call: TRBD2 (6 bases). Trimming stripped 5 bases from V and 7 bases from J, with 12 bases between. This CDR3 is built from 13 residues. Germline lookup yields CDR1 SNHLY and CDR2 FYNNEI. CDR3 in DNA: TGTGCCAGCAGTTCTGGGAGGATAAATGAGCAGTTCTTC. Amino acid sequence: CASSSGRINEQFF.

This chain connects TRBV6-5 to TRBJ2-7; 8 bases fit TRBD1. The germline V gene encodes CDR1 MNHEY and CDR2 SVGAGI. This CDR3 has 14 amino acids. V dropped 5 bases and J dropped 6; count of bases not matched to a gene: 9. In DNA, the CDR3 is TGTGCCAGCAGTAATCCGGACAGGGACGGCGAGCAGTACTTC. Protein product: CASSNPDRDGEQYF.

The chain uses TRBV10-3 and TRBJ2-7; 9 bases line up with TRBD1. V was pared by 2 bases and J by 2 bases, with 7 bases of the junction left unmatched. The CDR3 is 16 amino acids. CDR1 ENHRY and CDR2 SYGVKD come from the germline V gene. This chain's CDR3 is CAISEDGTGRPYEQYF. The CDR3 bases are TGTGCCATCAGTGAGGACGGGACAGGGCGACCCTACGAGCAGTACTTC.

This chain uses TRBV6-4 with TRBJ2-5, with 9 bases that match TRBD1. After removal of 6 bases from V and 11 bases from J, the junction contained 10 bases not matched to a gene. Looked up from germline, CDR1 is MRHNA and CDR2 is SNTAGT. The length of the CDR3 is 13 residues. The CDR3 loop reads CASSEGTGLEQYF. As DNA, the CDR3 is TGTGCCAGCAGCGAAGGGACAGGGCTTGAGCAGTACTTC.

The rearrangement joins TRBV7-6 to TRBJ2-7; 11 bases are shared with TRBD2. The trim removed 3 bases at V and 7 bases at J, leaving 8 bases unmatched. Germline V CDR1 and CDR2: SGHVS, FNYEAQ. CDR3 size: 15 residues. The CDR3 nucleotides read TGTGCCAGCAGCTTCCTACTAGCGGGGGAGGGGGAGCAGTACTTC. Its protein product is CASSFLLAGEGEQYF.

CDR3 sequence: CTVPGGNEQFF. The CDR3 nucleotides are TGCACGGTCCCAGGGGGGAATGAGCAGTTCTTC. The V gene is TRBV20-1, the J gene TRBJ2-1; D may be TRBD1 (7 bases). Per the germline V gene, CDR1 is DFQATT and CDR2 is SNEGSKA (reference sequence). The CDR3 contains 11 residues.

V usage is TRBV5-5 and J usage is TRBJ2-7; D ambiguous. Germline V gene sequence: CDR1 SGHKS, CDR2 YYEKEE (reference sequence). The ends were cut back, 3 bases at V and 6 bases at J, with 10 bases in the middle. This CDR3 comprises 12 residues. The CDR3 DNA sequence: TGTGCCAGCAGCTCGATGCTACGCGAGCAGTACTTC. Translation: CASSSMLREQYF. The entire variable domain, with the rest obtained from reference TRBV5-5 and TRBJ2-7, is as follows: DAGVTQSPTHLIKTRGQQVTLRCSPISGHKSVSWYQQVLGQGPQFIFQYYEKEERGRGNFPDRFSARQFPNYSSELNVNALLLGDSALYLCASSSMLREQYFGPGTRLTVT.

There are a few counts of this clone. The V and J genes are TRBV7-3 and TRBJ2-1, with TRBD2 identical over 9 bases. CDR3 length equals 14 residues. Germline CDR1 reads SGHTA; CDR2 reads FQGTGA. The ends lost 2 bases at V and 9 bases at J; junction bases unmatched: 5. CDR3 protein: CASSLAGGPFEQFF. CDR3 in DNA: TGTGCCAGCAGCTTAGCGGGGGGGCCCTTTGAGCAGTTCTTC.

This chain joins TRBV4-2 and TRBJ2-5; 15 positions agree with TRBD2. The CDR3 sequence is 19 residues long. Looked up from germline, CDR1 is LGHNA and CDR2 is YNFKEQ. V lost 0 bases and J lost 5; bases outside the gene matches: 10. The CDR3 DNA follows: TGTGCCAGCAGCCAAGAGGCGGGACTAGCGGGGGGCGTTGGGGAGACCCAGTACTTC. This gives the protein CASSQEAGLAGGVGETQYF.

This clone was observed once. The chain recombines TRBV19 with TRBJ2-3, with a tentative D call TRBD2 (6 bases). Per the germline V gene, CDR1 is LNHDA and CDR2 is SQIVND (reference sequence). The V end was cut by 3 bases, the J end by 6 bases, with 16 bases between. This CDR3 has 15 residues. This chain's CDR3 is CASSIFMEGTDTQYF. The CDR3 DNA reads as TGTGCCAGTAGTATCTTCATGGAGGGGACGGATACGCAGTATTTT.

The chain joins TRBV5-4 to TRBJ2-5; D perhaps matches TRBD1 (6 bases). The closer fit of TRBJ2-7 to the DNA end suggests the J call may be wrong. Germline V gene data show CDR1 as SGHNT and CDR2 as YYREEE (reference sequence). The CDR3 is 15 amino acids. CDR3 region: CASSLMGAGAHEQYF. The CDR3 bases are TGTGCCAGCAGCTTGATGGGGGCCGGGGCCCACGAGCAGTACTTC.

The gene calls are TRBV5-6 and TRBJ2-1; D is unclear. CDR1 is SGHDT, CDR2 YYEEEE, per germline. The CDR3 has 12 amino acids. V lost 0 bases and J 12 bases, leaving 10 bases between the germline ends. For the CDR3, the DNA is TGTGCCAGCAGCTTGGGGTTCGGTGGGCAGTTCTTC. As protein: CASSLGFGGQFF.

For the CDR3, the DNA is TGTGCCAGCAGTCTCAGGGATCCCCACGAGCAGTACTTC. Amino acid sequence: CASSLRDPHEQYF. The chain is built from TRBV27 and TRBJ2-7; weak D call: TRBD1 (5 bases). V shed 5 bases and J shed 5 bases, with 13 bases lying between them. The germline V gene has CDR1 MNHEY and CDR2 SMNVEV (reference sequence). This CDR3 is 13 amino acids long.

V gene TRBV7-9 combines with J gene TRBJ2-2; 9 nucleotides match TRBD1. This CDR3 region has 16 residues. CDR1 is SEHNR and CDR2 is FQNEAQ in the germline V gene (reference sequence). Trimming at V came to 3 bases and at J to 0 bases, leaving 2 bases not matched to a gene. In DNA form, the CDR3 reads TGTGCCAGCAGCTTGGGGACAGGGTCGAACACCGGGGAGCTGTTTTTT. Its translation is CASSLGTGSNTGELFF.

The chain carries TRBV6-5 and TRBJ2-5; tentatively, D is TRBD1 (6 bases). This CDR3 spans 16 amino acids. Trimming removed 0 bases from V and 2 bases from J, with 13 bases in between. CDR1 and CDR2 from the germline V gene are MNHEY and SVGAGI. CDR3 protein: CASSYSGTHSQETQYF. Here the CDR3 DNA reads TGTGCCAGCAGTTACTCAGGGACACACTCTCAAGAGACCCAGTACTTC.